This T cell receptor beta chain was sequenced for a study of blood T cell repertoires in COVID-19. Background on the study: COVID-19 samples, acute and convalescent, were from the United States, Italy and Spain.

Adults between about 18 and 89 years of age took part from fewer than 30 US areas. Participant-given clinical history determined each cohort assignment. The table came from immunoSEQ multiplex PCR; TCRdb's copy has only in-frame clones and leaves some out. The sample lists some 190,000 clones; more than 75% were seen once. This CDR3 region has 19 residues. V shed 0 bases and J 6 bases; nucleotides not matched to a gene: 16. Per germline, CDR1 MNHNS and CDR2 SASEGT. This sequence originates from a man aged 35 to 55 with acute COVID-19. The V gene is TRBV6-1, the J gene TRBJ2-2, with 7 bases that match TRBD1. Sequenced: PBMCs or T cells enriched from blood (not recorded which). DNA for the CDR3: TGTGCCAGCAGTGAAGCGCAAAGTGTCACAGGGGTTCGTCCCGGGGAGCTGTTTTTT. Residues: CASSEAQSVTGVRPGELFF.